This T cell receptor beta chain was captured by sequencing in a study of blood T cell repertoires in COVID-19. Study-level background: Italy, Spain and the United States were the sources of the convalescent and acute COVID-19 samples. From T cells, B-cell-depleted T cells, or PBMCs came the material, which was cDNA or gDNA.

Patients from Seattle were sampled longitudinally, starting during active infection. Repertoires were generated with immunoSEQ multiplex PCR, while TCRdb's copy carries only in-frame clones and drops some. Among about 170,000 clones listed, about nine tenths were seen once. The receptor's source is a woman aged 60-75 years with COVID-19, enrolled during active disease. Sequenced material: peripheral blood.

In DNA, the CDR3 is TGCAGTGCTAGTAGTCCGCAGGGCAATCAGCCCCAGCATTTT. It encodes CSASSPQGNQPQHF. The chain joins TRBV20-1 to TRBJ1-5; D is ambiguous. Germline-derived CDR1 and CDR2 are DFQATT and SNEGSKA (reference sequence). The CDR3 contains 14 residues. The V end was cut by 3 bases, the J end by 2 bases, with 11 bases between.